A selection of T cell receptor beta chains follows, all from one sample in a study of blood T cell repertoires in COVID-19. The repertoire was sequenced with immunoSEQ multiplex PCR; TCRdb's copy has only in-frame clones and lacks some. Of about 190,000 clones detected, roughly 80% appear once; the ten largest clones hold 3.2%. The sequencing input was PBMCs or T cells enriched from blood (not recorded which). Receptor source: a woman aged 25 to 39 who had recovered from COVID-19. The conserved cysteine and the conserved F or W are not part of the CDR3 here.

V	J	CDR3
TRBV4-2	TRBJ1-2	ASSQEPGLRAGYGYT
TRBV14	TRBJ2-1	ASGTSGGLQF
TRBV20-1	TRBJ2-2	SASVQTGDTGELF
TRBV6-2/TRBV6-3	TRBJ2-7	ASSYTGLSYEQY
TRBV3-1/TRBV3-2	TRBJ1-1	ASSQQGGTEAF
TRBV6-5	TRBJ1-2	ASGSPPGDYYGYT
TRBV21-1	TRBJ1-2	ASSKGGVGYGYT
TRBV6-5	TRBJ1-2	ASSYSTGSKGYT
TRBV19	TRBJ1-4	ASSTLTGREKLF
TRBV2	TRBJ1-4	ASSAQVNEKLF
TRBV9	TRBJ2-1	ASSADRYNEQF
TRBV9	TRBJ2-6	ASSTQRANVLT
TRBV3-1/TRBV3-2	TRBJ2-5	ASSTRPPGVIRYQETQY
TRBV5-6	TRBJ1-5	ASSLGPRDQPQH
TRBV5-5	TRBJ1-4	ASSLPQIATNEKLF
TRBV5-1	TRBJ1-1	ASSFGQGAVTEAF
TRBV28	TRBJ1-6	ASSTRDRGFSPLH
TRBV15	TRBJ1-4	ATSSTAAAGTNEKLF
TRBV6-2/TRBV6-3	TRBJ2-1	ASSPLAGDPNEQF
TRBV4-1	TRBJ2-5	ASSQPSTGVNQETQY
TRBV19	TRBJ1-1	ASSSTRRGGYTEAF
TRBV3-1/TRBV3-2	TRBJ1-6	ASSQAGTGDSPLH
TRBV7-2	TRBJ2-3	ASSPFGEYTDTQY
TRBV6-5	TRBJ1-2	ASRRGHGYT
TRBV13	TRBJ1-2	ASSSRTGGYGYT
TRBV3-1/TRBV3-2	TRBJ1-1	ASSQDWGDLGHF
TRBV9	TRBJ2-1	ASSGDRGNEQF
TRBV28	TRBJ1-5	ASSPHRGDQPQH
TRBV6-4	TRBJ2-1	ASSEGLAAFRGNEQF
TRBV4-1	TRBJ1-2	ASSQERGSNYGYT
TRBV4-2	TRBJ2-7	ASSQEGPGQGSTYEQY
TRBV4-2	TRBJ1-2	ASSQDPGQTNYGYT
TRBV9	TRBJ2-1	ASSVERGRDEQF
TRBV2	TRBJ2-3	ASSQNLAGGTQY
TRBV6-6	TRBJ1-6	ASGGQGTSPLH
TRBV5-5	TRBJ1-2	ASSLSSANYGYT
TRBV24-1	TRBJ2-5	ATSDFLTGGEETQY
TRBV3-1/TRBV3-2	TRBJ1-2	ASSPTGTGLVDGYT
TRBV11-2	TRBJ1-3	ASSLDRGSGNTIY
TRBV28	TRBJ1-2	ASCTGTDLYGYT
TRBV19	TRBJ2-2	ATRLAGVGTGELF
TRBV4-1	TRBJ2-1	ASSDILSGAINEQF
TRBV18	TRBJ2-1	ASSLGTSVPEQF
TRBV7-2	TRBJ1-6	ASSPSSSPLH
TRBV9	TRBJ2-7	ASSVRTSGIDEQY
TRBV2	TRBJ1-1	ASRRTGTEAF
TRBV5-1	TRBJ2-7	ASSLPREGAHEQY
TRBV3-1/TRBV3-2	TRBJ1-1	ASSWDRGLGVGTEAF
TRBV11-3	TRBJ2-4	ASSPPSGGAGRAKNIQY
TRBV9	TRBJ1-1	ASSSGTRNTEAF
TRBV5-5	TRBJ2-5	ASSLFSGGQETQY
TRBV5-1	TRBJ2-5	ASSLAGSETQY
TRBV2	TRBJ2-7	ASTVTLEQY
TRBV5-1	TRBJ2-3	ASSLASGTDTQY
TRBV10-2	TRBJ1-5	ASSTRGQGHQPQH
TRBV10-1	TRBJ2-3	ASSEGSGGSTDTQY